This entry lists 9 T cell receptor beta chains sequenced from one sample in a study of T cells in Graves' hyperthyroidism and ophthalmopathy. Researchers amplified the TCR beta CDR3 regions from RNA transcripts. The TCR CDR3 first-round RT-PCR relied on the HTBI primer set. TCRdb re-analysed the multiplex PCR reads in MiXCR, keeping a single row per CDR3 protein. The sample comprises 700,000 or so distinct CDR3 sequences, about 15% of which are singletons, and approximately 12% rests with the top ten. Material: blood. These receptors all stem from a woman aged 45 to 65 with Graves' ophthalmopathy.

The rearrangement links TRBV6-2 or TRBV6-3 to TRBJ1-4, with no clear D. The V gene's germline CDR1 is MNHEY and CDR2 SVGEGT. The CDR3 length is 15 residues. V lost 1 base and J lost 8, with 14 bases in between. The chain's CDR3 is CASSYLGQVGEKLFF. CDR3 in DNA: TGTGCCAGCAGTTACTTAGGGCAGGTCGGCGAAAAACTGTTTTTT.

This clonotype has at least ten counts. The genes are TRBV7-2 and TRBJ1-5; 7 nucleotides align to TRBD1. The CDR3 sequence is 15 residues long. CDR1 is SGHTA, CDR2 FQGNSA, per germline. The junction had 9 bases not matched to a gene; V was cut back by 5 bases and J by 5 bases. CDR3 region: CASSPTPGGYQPQHF. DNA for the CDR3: TGTGCCAGCAGCCCAACCCCAGGGGGGTATCAGCCCCAGCATTTT.

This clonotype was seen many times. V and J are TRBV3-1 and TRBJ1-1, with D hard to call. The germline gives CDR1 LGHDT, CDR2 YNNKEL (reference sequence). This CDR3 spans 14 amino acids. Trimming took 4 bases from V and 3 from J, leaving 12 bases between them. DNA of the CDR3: TGTGCCAGCAGCCGAAGAAGTGTGGACACTGAAGCTTTCTTT. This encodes CASSRRSVDTEAFF.

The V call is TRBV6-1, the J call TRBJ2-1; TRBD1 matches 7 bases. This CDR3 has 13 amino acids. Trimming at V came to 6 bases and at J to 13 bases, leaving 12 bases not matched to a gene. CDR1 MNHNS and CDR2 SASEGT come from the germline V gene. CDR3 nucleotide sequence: TGTGCCAGCAGAATATCAGGGGGAGCCACACAGTTCTTC. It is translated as CASRISGGATQFF.

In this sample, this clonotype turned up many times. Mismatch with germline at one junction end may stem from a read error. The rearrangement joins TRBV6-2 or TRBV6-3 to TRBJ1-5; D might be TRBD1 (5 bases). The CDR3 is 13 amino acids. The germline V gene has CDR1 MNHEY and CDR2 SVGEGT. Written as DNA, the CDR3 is TGTGCCAGCAGCCGGGGCGGCAATAAGCCCCAGCATTTT. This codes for CASSRGGNKPQHF.

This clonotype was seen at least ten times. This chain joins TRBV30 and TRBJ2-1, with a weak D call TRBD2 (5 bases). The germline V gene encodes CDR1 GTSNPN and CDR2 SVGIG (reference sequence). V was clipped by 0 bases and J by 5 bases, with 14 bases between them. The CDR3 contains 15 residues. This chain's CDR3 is CAWSVRQRSNNEQFF. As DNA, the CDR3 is TGTGCCTGGAGTGTACGCCAGCGGAGCAACAATGAGCAGTTCTTC.

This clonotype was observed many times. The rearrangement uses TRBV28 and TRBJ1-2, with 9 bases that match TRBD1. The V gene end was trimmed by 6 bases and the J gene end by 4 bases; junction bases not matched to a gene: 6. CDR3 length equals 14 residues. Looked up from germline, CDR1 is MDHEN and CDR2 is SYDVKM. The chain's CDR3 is CASSPRTGVYGYTF. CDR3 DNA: TGTGCCAGCAGCCCCAGGACAGGGGTCTATGGCTACACCTTC.

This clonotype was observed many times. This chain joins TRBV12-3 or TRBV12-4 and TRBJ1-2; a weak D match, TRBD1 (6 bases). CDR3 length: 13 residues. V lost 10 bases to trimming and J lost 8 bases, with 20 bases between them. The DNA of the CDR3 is TGTGCCACCCAGCGGGGGGGGACAACGGGCTACACCTTC. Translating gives CATQRGGTTGYTF.

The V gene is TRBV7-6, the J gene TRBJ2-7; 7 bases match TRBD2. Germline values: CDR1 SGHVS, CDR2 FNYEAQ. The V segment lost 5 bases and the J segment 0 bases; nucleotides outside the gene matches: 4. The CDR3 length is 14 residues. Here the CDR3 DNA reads TGTGCCAGCAGCCGGGGGGAAGACTCCTACGAGCAGTACTTC. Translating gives CASSRGEDSYEQYF.